This TCR beta chain was profiled in a study of neurological immune-mediated disorders. From 15-18 subjects, over 190 million TCR-beta sequences were obtained in each sequencing run. TCRdb re-called the 5' RACE reads through MiXCR, storing one row per CDR3 protein. The sample has under 75,000 distinct CDR3 sequences, roughly 5.6% seen once. Trimming removed 0 bases from V and 10 bases from J, with 15 bases in between. The CDR3 runs 14 residues. The germline V gene has CDR1 SGHRS and CDR2 YFSETQ. This clonotype was detected ten times or more. Sequencing used PBMCs. This TCR was recovered from a human donor with multiple sclerosis. The donor label of this sample is uncertain. V is TRBV5-1 and J is TRBJ2-3; no clear D gene. CDR3 protein: CASSLDRAPLAQYF. The DNA for the CDR3 is TGCGCCAGCAGCTTGGACCGGGCCCCTTTAGCGCAGTATTTT.